This T cell receptor beta chain was recorded in a study of CXCR3-negative and CXCR3-positive naive CD8 T cells. Libraries of TRB cDNA were made by 5' RACE and carried UMIs. With the 5' RACE reads reprocessed, TCRdb shows one record per CDR3 protein and no DNA. The sample's table shows some 39,000 distinct CDR3 sequences. Every CD8+ subset sample held 300,000 flow-sorted cells, done in triplicate. CDR3 length: 16 residues. Germline loops: CDR1 SEHNR, CDR2 FQNEAQ (reference sequence). For this clonotype: Antigen specificity is unknown.

Study-wide points: With respect to TRBV-TRBJ usage, naive CXCR3-negative and CXCR3-positive cells were similar; memory differed.

This clonotype was sampled from a human donor in good health. Some clones in this sample may be carry-over from other donors' samples. The chain combines TRBV7-9 with TRBJ1-3; the TRBD1 assignment by TCRdb is unverifiable without DNA. The sample comprised naive CXCR3- CD8+ T cells from blood. Subset of the sample: CD45RO-CCR7+CD27+CD95- naive CD8+ T cells lacking CXCR3 (TNR3-). The CDR3 sequence is CASSSLGTDFGNTIYF.